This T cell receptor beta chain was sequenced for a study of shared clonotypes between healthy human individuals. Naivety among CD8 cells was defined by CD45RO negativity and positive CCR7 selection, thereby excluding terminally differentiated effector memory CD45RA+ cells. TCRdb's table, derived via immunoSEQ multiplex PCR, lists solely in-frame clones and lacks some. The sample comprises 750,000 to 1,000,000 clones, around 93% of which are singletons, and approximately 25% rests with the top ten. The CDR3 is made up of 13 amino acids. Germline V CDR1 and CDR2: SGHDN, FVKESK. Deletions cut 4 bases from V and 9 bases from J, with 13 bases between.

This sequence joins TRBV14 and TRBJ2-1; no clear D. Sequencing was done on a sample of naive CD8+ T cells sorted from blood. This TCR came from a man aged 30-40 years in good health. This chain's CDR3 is CASSPVGSGEQFF. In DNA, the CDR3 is TGTGCCAGCAGCCCGGTTGGAAGTGGTGAGCAGTTCTTC.